The next 10 T cell receptor beta chains were all read from a single sample in a study of blood T cell repertoires in COVID-19. Produced via immunoSEQ multiplex PCR; TCRdb's table is partial and in-frame only. The repertoire has a few hundred thousand clones, approximately 86% of them found once; the top ten carry around 13%. The sample taken for sequencing was peripheral blood. The receptors stem from a woman aged 70-85 years with COVID-19, enrolled during active disease.

The J gene is TRBJ2-3, the V gene TRBV19; D gene uncertain. Germline CDR1 LNHDA, CDR2 SQIVND (reference sequence). Trimming stripped 5 bases from V and 2 bases from J, with 8 bases between. The CDR3 is 13 amino acids. DNA for the CDR3: TGTGCCAGTAGTGAGTGGTCCACAGATACGCAGTATTTT. Its translation is CASSEWSTDTQYF.

The chain employs TRBV2 and TRBJ2-4, with TRBD1 matching 7 bases. Germline values: CDR1 SNHLY, CDR2 FYNNEI. This CDR3 is 13 amino acids long. J was trimmed by 5 bases and V by 7 bases; bases with no gene match: 5. The CDR3 region is CASTQGVENIQYF. DNA for the CDR3: TGTGCCAGCACCCAGGGGGTGGAAAACATTCAGTACTTC. The whole variable domain, filled in from reference TRBV2 and TRBJ2-4, reads EPEVTQTPSHQVTQMGQEVILRCVPISNHLYFYWYRQILGQKVEFLVSFYNNEISEKSEIFDDQFSVERPDGSNFTLKIRSTKLEDSAMYFCASTQGVENIQYFGAGTRLSVL.

The chain employs TRBV11-2 and TRBJ2-7; TRBD1 might be the D (5 bases). The V end lost 0 bases, the J end lost 5 bases, and 5 bases lay between the germline ends. CDR1 and CDR2 (germline): SGHAT, FQNNGV. This CDR3 spans 12 amino acids. CDR3 nucleotides: TGTGCCAGCAGCTTAGACAGGGACGAGCAGTACTTC. Its protein is CASSLDRDEQYF.

This chain uses TRBV2 with TRBJ1-2, with TRBD1 matching over 7 bases. The CDR3 has 14 amino acids. The V segment lost 4 bases and the J segment 6 bases; nucleotides outside the gene matches: 8. Germline CDR1 is SNHLY and CDR2 is FYNNEI. The chain's CDR3 is CASSVTGTADGYTF. Written as DNA, the CDR3 is TGTGCCAGCAGTGTTACCGGGACAGCTGATGGCTACACCTTC.

The CDR3 sequence: CASSDIWRAEQYF. The CDR3 coding sequence is TGTGCCAGCAGTGACATCTGGAGGGCCGAGCAGTACTTC. V is TRBV2 and J is TRBJ2-7; weak D call: TRBD2 (6 bases). V lost 3 bases, J lost 6 bases, and 12 bases lay in between. This CDR3 region has 13 residues. CDR1 is SNHLY, CDR2 FYNNEI, per germline.

J is TRBJ1-2 and V is TRBV27, with TRBD1 matching over 7 bases. Germline V gene data show CDR1 as MNHEY and CDR2 as SMNVEV (reference sequence). The V segment lost 0 bases and the J segment 5 bases; nucleotides outside the gene matches: 6. The length of the CDR3 is 15 residues. The CDR3 loop reads CASSLSKQGTYGYTF. The CDR3, as DNA: TGTGCCAGCAGTTTATCGAAACAGGGGACGTATGGCTACACCTTC.

This sequence joins TRBV29-1 and TRBJ2-7, with a possible D match to TRBD1 (6 bases). The ends were cut back, 4 bases at V and 7 bases at J, with 11 bases in the middle. This CDR3 spans 11 amino acids. Germline V gene lookup returns CDR1 SQVTM and CDR2 ANQGSEA. The CDR3 loop is CSVGTGFEQYF. CDR3 sequence (DNA): TGCAGCGTTGGAACAGGGTTTGAGCAGTACTTC.

The V gene is TRBV7-2, the J gene TRBJ2-6; 9 nucleotides align to TRBD1. The V gene end was trimmed by 9 bases and the J gene end by 1 base; junction bases not matched to a gene: 7. This CDR3 spans 16 amino acids. Germline V gene sequence: CDR1 SGHTA, CDR2 FQGNSA. The CDR3 coding sequence is TGTGCCAGTGCCCGGGACAGGGTTTCTGGGGCCAACGTCCTGACTTTC. As protein: CASARDRVSGANVLTF.

This chain joins TRBV24-1 and TRBJ2-7; 9 bases align to TRBD1. V was pared by 5 bases and J by 4 bases, with 11 bases of the junction left unmatched. Germline CDR1 is KGHDR and CDR2 is SFDVKD. The CDR3 has 16 residues. CDR3 DNA: TGTGCCACCAGTGCCCCCACCCAGACAGGGGGATACGAGCAGTACTTC. This gives the protein CATSAPTQTGGYEQYF.

This chain links TRBV27 with TRBJ1-2; D is undetermined. The ends were cut back, 6 bases at V and 6 bases at J, with 23 bases in the middle. The CDR3 has 16 residues. Germline CDR1 and CDR2: MNHEY and SMNVEV (reference sequence). The CDR3 coding sequence is TGTGCCAGCAGCCCAACTGCGACGGGATCTCCGGATGGCTACACCTTC. Translated: CASSPTATGSPDGYTF.